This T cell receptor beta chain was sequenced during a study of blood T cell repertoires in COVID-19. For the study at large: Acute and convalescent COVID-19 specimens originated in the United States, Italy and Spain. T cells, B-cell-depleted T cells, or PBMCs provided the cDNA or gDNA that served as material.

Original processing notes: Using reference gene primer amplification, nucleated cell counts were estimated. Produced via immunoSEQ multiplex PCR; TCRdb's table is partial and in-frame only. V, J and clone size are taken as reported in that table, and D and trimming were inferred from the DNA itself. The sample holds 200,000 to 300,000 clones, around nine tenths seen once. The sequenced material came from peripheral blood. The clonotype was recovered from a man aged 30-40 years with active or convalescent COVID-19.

The CDR3 bases are TGTGCCAGCAGCTTTGGACTAGCGGCCCCAGAGCAGTTCTTC. This gives the protein CASSFGLAAPEQFF. The chain joins TRBV7-6 to TRBJ2-1; TRBD2 matches 10 bases. The CDR3 loop spans 14 amino acids. CDR1 is SGHVS, CDR2 FNYEAQ, per germline. With 3 bases clipped from V and 10 bases from J, the junction kept 6 bases outside the gene matches.